These 16 T cell receptor beta chains share one sample of origin, sequenced in a study of shared clonotypes between healthy human individuals. Clones were sequenced by immunoSEQ multiplex PCR, and TCRdb holds only the in-frame ones, with some missing. The table lists approximately 500,000 clones, around 79% of them singletons, with 12% in the top ten. The specimen was PBMCs. All receptors derive from a woman aged 40 to 50 in good health. Some clones in this sample may be carry-over from other donors' samples.

The chain uses TRBV29-1 and TRBJ2-1, with 9 nucleotides matching TRBD2. Germline loops: CDR1 SQVTM, CDR2 ANQGSEA. This CDR3 comprises 17 residues. With V trimmed by 5 bases and J by 0 bases, 11 bases remained unmatched. The CDR3 reads CSVNGGLAGSSYNEQFF. CDR3 nucleotide sequence: TGCAGCGTTAATGGCGGTCTAGCGGGGAGCTCCTACAATGAGCAGTTCTTC.

The chain links TRBV19 to TRBJ2-1; the D gene could be TRBD1 or TRBD2 (7 bases each). From germline, CDR1 is LNHDA and CDR2 SQIVND (reference sequence). V lost 7 bases, J lost 2 bases, and 15 bases lay in between. This CDR3 spans 15 amino acids. CDR3: CASKRGRGTYNEQFF. Written as DNA, the CDR3 is TGTGCCAGTAAGCGGGGCAGGGGGACCTACAATGAGCAGTTCTTC.

The chain is built from TRBV28 and TRBJ2-4; D possibly matches TRBD1 or TRBD2 (5 bases each). Germline V CDR1 and CDR2: MDHEN, SYDVKM. The CDR3 has 14 residues. V was trimmed by 5 bases and J by 10 bases, leaving 18 bases between them. The CDR3 nucleotides are TGTGCCAGCAGTCCCCAACACGGGGCAGCGATTCAGTACTTC. As protein: CASSPQHGAAIQYF.

This clone was picked up a small number of times. CDR3 loop: CASSLRGSEKLFF. The CDR3 DNA is TGTGCCAGCAGCTTACGAGGAAGTGAAAAACTGTTTTTT. The J gene is TRBJ1-4, the V gene TRBV5-4; D is ambiguous. Germline assignment: CDR1 SGHNT and CDR2 YYREEE (reference sequence). The CDR3 loop spans 13 amino acids. V dropped 2 bases and J dropped 7 bases, with 9 bases sitting between them.

V and J are TRBV30 and TRBJ2-5, with 7 bases identical to TRBD2. The CDR3 has 17 residues. Trimming cost V 2 bases and J 4 bases; bases outside gene matches: 16. The germline V gene encodes CDR1 GTSNPN and CDR2 SVGIG (reference sequence). This CDR3 reads CAWSMVAGPRGRETQYF. The CDR3 DNA sequence: TGTGCCTGGAGTATGGTAGCGGGCCCGCGAGGTCGAGAGACCCAGTACTTC.

As to this clone: Given a much more abundant clone one base away, this may be a read error. This chain links TRBV7-9 with TRBJ2-5; the match to TRBD2 covers 12 bases. The CDR3 contains 14 residues. J was trimmed by 3 bases and V by 5 bases; bases with no gene match: 1. Per the germline V gene, CDR1 is SEHNR and CDR2 is FQNEAQ (reference sequence). The CDR3 coding sequence is TGTGCCAGCAGCCGACTAGCGGGAGAAGAGACCCAGTACTTC. Protein: CASSRLAGEETQYF.

This clone was seen more than once but under ten times. V and J are TRBV30 and TRBJ1-3, with a tentative D call TRBD1 (5 bases). The germline V and J ends were trimmed by 4 bases and 4 bases, with 11 bases remaining between them. CDR3 length: 13 amino acids. Germline V CDR1 and CDR2: GTSNPN, SVGIG (reference sequence). DNA for the CDR3: TGTGCCTGGAACTGGGGGGGAGGAAACACCATATATTTT. This encodes CAWNWGGGNTIYF.

The chain is built from TRBV11-2 and TRBJ1-1, with D tentatively TRBD1 (6 bases). This CDR3 comprises 14 residues. Deletions cut 5 bases from V and 1 base from J, with 11 bases between. Germline CDR1 is SGHAT and CDR2 is FQNNGV. The CDR3 region has the DNA TGTGCCAGCAGCCTTGGGGACACGAACACTGAAGCTTTCTTT. Residues: CASSLGDTNTEAFF.

In nucleotides, the CDR3 is TGTGCCAGCAGCCCTAGCATAGGGGGTGACTATGGCTACACCTTC. It yields the protein CASSPSIGGDYGYTF. This rearrangement joins TRBV7-9 to TRBJ1-2, with a tentative D call TRBD1 (6 bases). Trimming stripped 5 bases from V and 3 bases from J, with 16 bases between. Germline loops: CDR1 SEHNR, CDR2 FQNEAQ (reference sequence). The CDR3 consists of 15 residues.

The chain recombines TRBV19 with TRBJ2-3; D gene ambiguous. CDR3 size: 15 residues. The ends were cut back, 5 bases at V and 4 bases at J, with 16 bases in the middle. CDR1 and CDR2 (germline): LNHDA, SQIVND (reference sequence). This chain's CDR3 is CASSAGIGWADTQYF. CDR3 DNA sequence: TGTGCCAGTAGTGCTGGCATCGGTTGGGCAGATACGCAGTATTTT.

In this sample, this clone turned up a few times. The chain carries TRBV18 and TRBJ1-2, with a weak D call TRBD1 (5 bases). Germline values: CDR1 KGHSH, CDR2 LQKENI. The CDR3 sequence is 15 residues long. V lost 3 bases, J lost 0 bases, and 11 bases lay in between. The CDR3 loop reads CASSPSGGSNYGYTF. The CDR3 DNA reads TGTGCCAGCTCACCGTCTGGGGGGTCTAACTATGGCTACACCTTC.

The CDR3 DNA follows: TGCGCCAGCAGCTTGGATTTGGTACTAGTAGATACGCAGTATTTT. It encodes CASSLDLVLVDTQYF. V and J are TRBV5-1 and TRBJ2-3; D is perhaps TRBD2 (5 bases). Deletions cut 0 bases from V and 5 bases from J, with 13 bases between. This CDR3 is built from 15 residues. Germline V gene data show CDR1 as SGHRS and CDR2 as YFSETQ.

The V and J genes are TRBV5-1 and TRBJ1-1; TRBD1 agrees at 11 bases. This CDR3 comprises 16 residues. Germline CDR1 SGHRS, CDR2 YFSETQ. With V trimmed by 4 bases and J by 4 bases, 9 bases remained unmatched. The DNA for the CDR3 is TGCGCCAGCAGCCCGGGGACAGGGGGGTCAGGCACTGAAGCTTTCTTT. Protein sequence: CASSPGTGGSGTEAFF.

This chain links TRBV7-2 with TRBJ2-5, with D perhaps matching TRBD1 (6 bases). The CDR3 has 13 amino acids. Trimming stripped 7 bases from V and 5 bases from J, with 14 bases between. Germline V gene sequence: CDR1 SGHTA, CDR2 FQGNSA. CDR3 sequence: CASTPTGLETQYF. The CDR3 coding sequence is TGTGCCAGCACCCCGACAGGATTGGAGACCCAGTACTTC. Looking up the rest from reference TRBV7-2 and TRBJ2-5 gives the full variable domain: GAGVSQSPSNKVTEKGKDVELRCDPISGHTALYWYRQSLGQGLEFLIYFQGNSAPDKSGLPSDRFSAERTGGSVSTLTIQRTQQEDSAVYLCASTPTGLETQYFGPGTRLLVL.

The V and J genes are TRBV9 and TRBJ1-4; D is undetermined. Germline-derived CDR1 and CDR2 are SGDLS and YYNGEE. The CDR3 runs 13 residues. The V end lost 2 bases, the J end lost 4 bases, and 6 bases lay between the germline ends. CDR3 region: CASSVSHNEKLFF. DNA for the CDR3: TGTGCCAGCAGCGTCAGCCATAATGAAAAACTGTTTTTT. Together with reference TRBV9 and TRBJ1-4, the CDR3 gives the full variable domain: DSGVTQTPKHLITATGQRVTLRCSPRSGDLSVYWYQQSLDQGLQFLIQYYNGEERAKGNILERFSAQQFPDLHSELNLSSLELGDSALYFCASSVSHNEKLFFGSGTQLSVL.

V and J are TRBV9 and TRBJ2-3; maybe TRBD1 (6 bases). The germline gives CDR1 SGDLS, CDR2 YYNGEE. V lost 0 bases, J lost 0 bases, and 8 bases lay in between. The CDR3 spans 15 residues. CDR3 nucleotides: TGTGCCAGCAGCGTAGCAGGGGAAAGCACAGATACGCAGTATTTT. Its protein is CASSVAGESTDTQYF.